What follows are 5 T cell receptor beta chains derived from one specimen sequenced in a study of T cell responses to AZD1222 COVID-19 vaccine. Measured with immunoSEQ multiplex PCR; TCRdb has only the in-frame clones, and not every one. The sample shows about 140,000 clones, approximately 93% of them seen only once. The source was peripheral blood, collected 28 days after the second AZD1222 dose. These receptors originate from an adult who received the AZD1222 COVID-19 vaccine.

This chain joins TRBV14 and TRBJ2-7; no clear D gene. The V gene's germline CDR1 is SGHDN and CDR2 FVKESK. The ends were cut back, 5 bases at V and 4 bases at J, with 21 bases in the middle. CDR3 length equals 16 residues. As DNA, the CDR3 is TGTGCCAGCAGCTTAGGAGCCTCAACGATGGGGTACGAGCAGTACTTC. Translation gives CASSLGASTMGYEQYF.

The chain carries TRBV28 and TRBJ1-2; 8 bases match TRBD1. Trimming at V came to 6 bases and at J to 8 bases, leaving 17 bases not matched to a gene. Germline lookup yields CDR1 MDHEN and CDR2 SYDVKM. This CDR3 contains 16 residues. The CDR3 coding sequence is TGTGCCAGCAGGTTAACGTGGACAGGGTCTAGTAGGGGCTACACCTTC. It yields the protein CASRLTWTGSSRGYTF.

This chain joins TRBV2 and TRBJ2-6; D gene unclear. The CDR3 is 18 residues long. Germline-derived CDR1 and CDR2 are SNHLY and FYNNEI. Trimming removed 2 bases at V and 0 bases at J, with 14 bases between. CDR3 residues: CASSELGPLVSGANVLTF. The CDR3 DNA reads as TGTGCCAGCAGTGAATTAGGACCCCTAGTCTCTGGGGCCAACGTCCTGACTTTC.

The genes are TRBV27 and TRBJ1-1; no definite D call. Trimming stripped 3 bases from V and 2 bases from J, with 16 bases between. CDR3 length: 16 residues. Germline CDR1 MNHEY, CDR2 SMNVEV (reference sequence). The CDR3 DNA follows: TGTGCCAGCAGTTTCGGGCAGACCCCTGGAAACACTGAAGCTTTCTTT. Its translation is CASSFGQTPGNTEAFF.

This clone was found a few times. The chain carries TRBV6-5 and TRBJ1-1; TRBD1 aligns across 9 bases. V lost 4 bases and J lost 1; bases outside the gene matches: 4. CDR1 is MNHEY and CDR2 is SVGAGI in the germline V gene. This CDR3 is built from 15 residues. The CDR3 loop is CASSWDRVRNTEAFF. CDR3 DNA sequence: TGTGCCAGCAGTTGGGACAGGGTAAGGAACACTGAAGCTTTCTTT.